This TCR beta chain was retrieved from a study of tumor-infiltrating lymphocytes in localized non-small cell lung cancer. The V gene's germline CDR1 is LNHDA and CDR2 SQIVND (reference sequence). The V end lost 5 bases, the J end lost 2 bases, and 10 bases lay between the germline ends. The CDR3 spans 15 residues. Only in-frame clones appear in the TCRdb table, and some are missing; sequencing was by immunoSEQ multiplex PCR. The sample consists of under 10,000 clones, 72% of them appearing once. The chain joins TRBV19 to TRBJ2-6; D may be TRBD2 (6 bases). The sample was lung tumor tissue. The receptor's source is a human donor with non-small cell lung cancer. CDR3 in DNA: TGTGCCAGTAGTCCGCGGGGAGCTGGGGCCAACGTCCTGACTTTC. This sequence encodes CASSPRGAGANVLTF. The complete variable domain, with remaining parts taken from reference TRBV19 and TRBJ2-6, reads DGGITQSPKYLFRKEGQNVTLSCEQNLNHDAMYWYRQDPGQGLRLIYYSQIVNDFQKGDIAEGYSVSREKKESFPLTVTSAQKNPTAFYLCASSPRGAGANVLTFGAGSRLTVL.